This T cell receptor (beta chain) was profiled in a study of T cells in Graves' hyperthyroidism and ophthalmopathy (dated by TCRdb to about 2019). Study-wide context: Peripheral blood was collected at initial diagnosis, before any treatment. The study also compared thyroid tissue and blood T-cell repertoires from 6 or 7 Graves' hyperthyroidism patients. The approximately 95 discovery patients were divided at random into training and test sets in a 7:3 ratio. The paper describes TCR Vbeta CDR3 sequencing of 120 to 150 peripheral blood samples, made up of 43 ophthalmopathy patients, 70 to 80 hyperthyroidism patients and 17 progressor patients. TCR V-J signatures able to tell the groups apart were searched for in a discovery cohort of 90 to 100 patients, of whom over 40 had Graves' ophthalmopathy and about 60 had stable Graves' hyperthyroidism. An independent validation cohort of fewer than 20 hyperthyroidism patients and 17 patients who later progressed to ophthalmopathy tested prospective prediction of ophthalmopathy. Once sampling was done, hyperthyroidism patients were given methimazole at a starting dose of 30 mg daily, whereas ophthalmopathy patients were given high-dose intravenous methylprednisolone. Points the paper makes about the study in general: In validation, the model predicted progression to ophthalmopathy with approximately 71% sensitivity and approximately 78% specificity, a median of approximately 6.5 months before onset. Sample size was not statistically predetermined, and blinding of investigators to group allocation was not performed. Most expanded thyroid clonotypes (frequency above 0.001) were also found in blood, which suggests that blood repertoires may mirror thyroid immune responses. A 13 V-J signature model separated ophthalmopathy from stable hyperthyroidism, with around 88% sensitivity and 81.08% specificity in cross-validation and 80%/75% in testing.

This clonotype showed up many times. Which antigen it targets is not known. Base qualities are not recorded, but no much larger clone differs from it by a single base. Moderately to severely active disease, a Clinical Activity Score of at least 3, a NOSPECS grade of at least 4, and a duration under 3 months were present in ophthalmopathy patients. Any patient with an uncontrolled infection, another autoimmune disease, pregnancy or lactation was excluded. Diagnoses relied on clinical symptoms, serum thyroxine and TRAb, thyroid ultrasound and orbital computed tomography. Ficoll-Paque density gradient centrifugation was used to isolate PBMCs from about 10 ml of fresh peripheral blood. Total RNA was extracted with Trizol reagent, and quality was checked on an Agilent 2100 Bioanalyzer. Reading the germline V gene gives CDR1 SGHAT and CDR2 FQNNGV. The CDR3 measures 14 amino acids from cysteine to phenylalanine. Only CDR3 DNA is held: 42 bases, read in frame from base 1. V is clipped by 8 bases and J by 7 bases, and the sequence between their germline boundaries is 18 bases long.

Amplification of TCR beta CDR3 regions was carried out from RNA transcripts. The first round of RT-PCR for the TCR CDR3 was performed with the HTBI primer set and the Qiagen OneStep RT-PCR kit. A second multiplex PCR round built the libraries, followed by size selection and purification. The libraries were sequenced on an Illumina HiSeq2000 using paired-end 100 bp reads. Per the authors' processing: SOAPnuke was used to process the raw data, with reads discarded if the reads contained adapters or uncalled bases, had a mean Phred below 15, or lacked an exact constant-primer or identifier match. COPE v1.2.5 was used to merge the high-quality paired reads, and each unique nucleotide sequence was defined as a clonotype. MiTCR v1.1 was used to align the clonotypes against IMGT TRBV, TRBD and TRBJ reference segments. The analysis included only V-J combinations with a frequency above 0.0001, which together covered 99% to 99.2% of the repertoires. A TCS score was defined as the ratio between F50 (clonal expansion) and ExV (chaos), using BLOSUM62-based TCRdist between CDR3 peptides within each V-J. Welch's t-statistics and random forest reduced fewer than 600 V-J features to 13, which were used in a naive Bayes classifier (R e1071). TCRdb reran the public reads through fastp at Q25 and MiXCR, keeping productive beta chains. Each CDR3 protein appears once, grouped with its most common genes and DNA. TCRdb's processing, not the authors', yielded these V and J calls. Recorded for this sample are hundreds of thousands of distinct CDR3 sequences; roughly 17% of them occurred a single time. 17% of the sample lies in the top ten.

This sequence uses TRBV11-2 and TRBJ2-1, with the D gene tentatively TRBD1 or TRBD2, based on 6 matching bases in each. This sequence was found in a woman aged 18-35 years with Graves' ophthalmopathy. Material: blood. The CDR3: CASFEGGPVNEQFF. The DNA is as follows: TGTGCCAGCTTCGAGGGGGGCCCGGTTAATGAGCAGTTCTTC.